The 6 T cell receptor beta chains in this list originate from one sample, sequenced in a study of OX40 agonist ivuxolimab in advanced cancers. Method: immunoSEQ multiplex PCR; TCRdb's copy keeps in-frame clones and lacks some. The sample lists some 59,000 clones; roughly 84% were seen once. Material: CD4+ or CD8+ T cells sorted from blood, obtained in a trial of the OX40 agonist ivuxolimab. The receptors derive from an adult with an advanced solid tumor such as melanoma, head and neck, liver or kidney cancer.

The rearrangement joins TRBV29-1 to TRBJ2-7; perhaps TRBD1 as D (7 bases). The CDR3 is 15 amino acids. Germline loops: CDR1 SQVTM, CDR2 ANQGSEA. V gave up 0 bases and J gave up 3 bases, with 15 bases separating them. DNA for the CDR3: TGCAGCGTTGAAGATCGGGGCAGGGGGGTCTACGAGCAGTACTTC. Its translation is CSVEDRGRGVYEQYF.

The chain joins TRBV11-1 to TRBJ2-3, with 8 bases that match TRBD2. V lost 1 base to trimming and J lost 1 base; unmatched junction nucleotides: 13. The CDR3 totals 19 residues. Germline CDR1 SGHAT, CDR2 FQDESV (reference sequence). The CDR3 DNA sequence: TGTGCCAGCAGCTTAGATCGGCGGGCTAGCGGGTATGGCACAGATACGCAGTATTTT. Translation gives CASSLDRRASGYGTDTQYF.

A few counts support this clone. V and J are TRBV27 and TRBJ1-1, with 7 bases aligning to TRBD1. Unmatched junction bases numbered 4, after V lost 5 bases and J lost 1 base. Per germline, CDR1 MNHEY and CDR2 SMNVEV (reference sequence). The CDR3 has 14 amino acids. In nucleotides, the CDR3 is TGTGCCAGCAGTACCGGGACAGCGAACACTGAAGCTTTCTTT. It is translated as CASSTGTANTEAFF.

CDR3 nucleotides: TGTGCCACCAGCAGGAACAGACTCGGGTGGGGAGACACAGATACGCAGTATTTT. Its translation: CATSRNRLGWGDTDTQYF. The chain is built from TRBV15 and TRBJ2-3; tentative D call: TRBD2 (5 bases). CDR1 and CDR2 from the germline V gene are LNHNV and YYDKDF (reference sequence). This CDR3 spans 18 amino acids. Trimming shortened V by 3 bases and J by 2 bases, and 21 bases separated the two germline ends.

Only a few counts were recorded for this clone. This chain connects TRBV12-5 to TRBJ2-2; D may be TRBD1 or TRBD2 (5 bases each). CDR3 length equals 13 residues. Germline lookup yields CDR1 LGHNT and CDR2 FRNRAP. Trimming cost V 4 bases and J 6 bases, with 9 bases left between them. DNA of the CDR3: TGTGCTAGTGGTTCACGGGGCTCCGGGGAGCTGTTTTTT. Its translation: CASGSRGSGELFF.

The genes are TRBV18 and TRBJ2-2; 10 bases are a match to TRBD2. Germline V gene sequence: CDR1 KGHSH, CDR2 LQKENI. J gave up 6 bases and V 3 bases, and 16 bases lay outside the gene matches. The CDR3 covers 19 residues. CDR3 DNA: TGTGCCAGCTCACCTCTTGGTCCAACTAGCGGGGTTTTCGCCGGGGAGCTGTTTTTT. Its translation: CASSPLGPTSGVFAGELFF.